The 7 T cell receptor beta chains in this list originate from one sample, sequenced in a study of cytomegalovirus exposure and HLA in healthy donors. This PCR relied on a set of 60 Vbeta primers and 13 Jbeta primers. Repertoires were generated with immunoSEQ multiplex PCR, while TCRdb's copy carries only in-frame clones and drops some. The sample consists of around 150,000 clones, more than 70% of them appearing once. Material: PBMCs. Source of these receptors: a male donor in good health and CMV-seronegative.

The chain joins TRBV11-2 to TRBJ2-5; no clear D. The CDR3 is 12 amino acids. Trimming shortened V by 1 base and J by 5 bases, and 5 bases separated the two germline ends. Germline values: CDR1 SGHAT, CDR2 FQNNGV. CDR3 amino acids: CASSLVRETQYF. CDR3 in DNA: TGTGCCAGCAGCTTAGTGCGGGAGACCCAGTACTTC.

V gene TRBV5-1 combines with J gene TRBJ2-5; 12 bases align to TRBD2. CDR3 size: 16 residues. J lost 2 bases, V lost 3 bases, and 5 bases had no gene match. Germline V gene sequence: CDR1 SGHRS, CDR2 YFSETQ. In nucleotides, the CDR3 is TGCGCCAGCAGCTCCGGGACTAGCGGGTCTCAAGAGACCCAGTACTTC. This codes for CASSSGTSGSQETQYF.

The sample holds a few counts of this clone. CDR3 nucleotide sequence: TGTGCCAGCAGCTTACCCAGGAGGGAAACTGAAGCTTTCTTT. Protein product: CASSLPRRETEAFF. The chain joins TRBV7-9 to TRBJ1-1; D remains unclear. The germline gives CDR1 SEHNR, CDR2 FQNEAQ (reference sequence). The CDR3 length is 14 residues. Trimming removed 2 bases from V and 5 bases from J, with 12 bases in between.

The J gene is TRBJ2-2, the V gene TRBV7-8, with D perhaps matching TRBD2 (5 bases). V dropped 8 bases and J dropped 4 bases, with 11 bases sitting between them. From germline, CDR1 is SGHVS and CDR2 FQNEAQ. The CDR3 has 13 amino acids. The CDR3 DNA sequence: TGTGCCAGCGGTCGGGGTGGCACCGGGGAGCTGTTTTTT. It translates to CASGRGGTGELFF.

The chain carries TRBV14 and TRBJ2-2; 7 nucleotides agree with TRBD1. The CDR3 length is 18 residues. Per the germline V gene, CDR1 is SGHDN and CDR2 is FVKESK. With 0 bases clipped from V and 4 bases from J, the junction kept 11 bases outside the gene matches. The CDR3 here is CASSQDLRLRTGTGELFF. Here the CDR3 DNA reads TGTGCCAGCAGCCAAGATCTTCGCCTACGGACAGGCACCGGGGAGCTGTTTTTT.

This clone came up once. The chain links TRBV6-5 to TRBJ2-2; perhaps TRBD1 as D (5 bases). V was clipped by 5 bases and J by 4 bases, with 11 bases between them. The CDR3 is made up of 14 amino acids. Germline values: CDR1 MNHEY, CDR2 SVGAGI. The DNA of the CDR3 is TGTGCCAGCAGTGAAGGGGTCTCCACCGGGGAGCTGTTTTTT. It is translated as CASSEGVSTGELFF.

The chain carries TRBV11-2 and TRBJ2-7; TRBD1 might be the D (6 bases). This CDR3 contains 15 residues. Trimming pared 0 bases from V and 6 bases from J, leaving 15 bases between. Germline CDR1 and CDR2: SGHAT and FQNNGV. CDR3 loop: CASSLEGQGMLEQYF. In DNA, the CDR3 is TGTGCCAGCAGCTTAGAAGGGCAGGGGATGCTCGAGCAGTACTTC.